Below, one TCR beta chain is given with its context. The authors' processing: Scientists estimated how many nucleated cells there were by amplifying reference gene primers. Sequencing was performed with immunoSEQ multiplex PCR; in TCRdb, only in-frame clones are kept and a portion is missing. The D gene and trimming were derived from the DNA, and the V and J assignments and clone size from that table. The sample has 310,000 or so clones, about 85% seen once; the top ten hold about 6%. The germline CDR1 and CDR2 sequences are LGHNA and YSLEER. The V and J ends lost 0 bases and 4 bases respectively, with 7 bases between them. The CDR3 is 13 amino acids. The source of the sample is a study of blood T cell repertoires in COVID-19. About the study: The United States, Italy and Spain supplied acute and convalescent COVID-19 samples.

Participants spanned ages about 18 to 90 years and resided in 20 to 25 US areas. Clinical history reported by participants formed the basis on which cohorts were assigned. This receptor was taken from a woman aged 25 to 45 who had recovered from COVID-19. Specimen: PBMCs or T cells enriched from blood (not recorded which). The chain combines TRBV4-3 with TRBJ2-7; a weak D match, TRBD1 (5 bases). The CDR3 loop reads CASSQDQGYEQYF. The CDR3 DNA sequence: TGCGCCAGCAGCCAAGATCAGGGTTACGAGCAGTACTTC.